The T cell receptor beta chain under discussion was sequenced for a study of graft-versus-host responses after intestinal transplantation. Some clones are missing from TCRdb's copy, which holds only in-frame ones; the method was immunoSEQ multiplex PCR. The sample contains some 40,000 clones, 90% to 95% of which appear only once. Germline CDR1 LNHNV, CDR2 YYDKDF (reference sequence). The CDR3 runs to 18 residues. Trimming took 0 bases from V and 0 from J; bases not matched to a gene: 6. This material consisted of PBMCs, taken 524 days after transplant. This TCR derives from a human patient who received an intestinal transplant, so some T cells may come from the graft donor. The chain joins TRBV15 to TRBJ2-3, with TRBD2 identical over 10 bases. This chain's CDR3 is CATSRDVSGRVSTDTQYF. The CDR3 region has the DNA TGTGCCACCAGCAGAGATGTCAGCGGGAGGGTGAGCACAGATACGCAGTATTTT. Variable domain in full (rest from reference TRBV15 and TRBJ2-3): DAMVIQNPRYQVTQFGKPVTLSCSQTLNHNVMYWYQQKSSQAPKLLFHYYDKDFNNEADTPDNFQSRRPNTSFCFLDIRSPGLGDTAMYLCATSRDVSGRVSTDTQYFGPGTRLTVL.